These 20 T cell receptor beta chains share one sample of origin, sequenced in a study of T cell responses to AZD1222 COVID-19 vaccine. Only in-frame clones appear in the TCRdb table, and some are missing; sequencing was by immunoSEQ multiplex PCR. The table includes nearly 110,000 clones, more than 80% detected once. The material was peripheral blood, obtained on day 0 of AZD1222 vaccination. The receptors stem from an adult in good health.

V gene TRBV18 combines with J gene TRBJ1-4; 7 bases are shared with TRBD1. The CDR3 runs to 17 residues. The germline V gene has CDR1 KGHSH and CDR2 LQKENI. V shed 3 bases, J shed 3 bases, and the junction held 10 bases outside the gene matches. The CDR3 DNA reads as TGTGCCAGCTCACCGGGACAGCCCGAGTGGGCTAATGAAAAACTGTTTTTT. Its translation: CASSPGQPEWANEKLFF.

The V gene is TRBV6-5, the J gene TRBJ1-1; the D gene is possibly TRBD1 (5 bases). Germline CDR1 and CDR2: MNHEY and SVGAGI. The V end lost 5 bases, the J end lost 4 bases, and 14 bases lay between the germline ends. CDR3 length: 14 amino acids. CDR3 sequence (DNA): TGTGCCAGCAGTCGACCCTCCGGGGCCACTGAAGCTTTCTTT. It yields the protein CASSRPSGATEAFF.

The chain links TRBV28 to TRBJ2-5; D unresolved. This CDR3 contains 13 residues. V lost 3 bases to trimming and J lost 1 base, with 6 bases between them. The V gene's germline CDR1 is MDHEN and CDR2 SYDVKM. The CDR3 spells CASSFGSQETQYF. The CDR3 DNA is TGTGCCAGCAGTTTTGGCAGCCAAGAGACCCAGTACTTC. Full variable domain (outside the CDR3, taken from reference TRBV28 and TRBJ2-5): DVKVTQSSRYLVKRTGEKVFLECVQDMDHENMFWYRQDPGLGLRLIYFSYDVKMKEKGDIPEGYSVSREKKERFSLILESASTNQTSMYLCASSFGSQETQYFGPGTRLLVL.

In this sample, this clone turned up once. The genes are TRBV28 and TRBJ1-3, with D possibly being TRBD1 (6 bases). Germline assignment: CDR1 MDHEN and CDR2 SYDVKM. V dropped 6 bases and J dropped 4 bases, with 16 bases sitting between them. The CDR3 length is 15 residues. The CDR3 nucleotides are TGTGCCAGCAGCGGCACCGGGACACTAGGAAACACCATATATTTT. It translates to CASSGTGTLGNTIYF.

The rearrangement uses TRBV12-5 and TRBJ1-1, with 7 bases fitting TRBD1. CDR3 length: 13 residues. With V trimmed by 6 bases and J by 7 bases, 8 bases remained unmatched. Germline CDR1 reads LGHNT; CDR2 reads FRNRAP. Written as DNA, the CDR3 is TGTGCTAGTGGACCCGACAGGGTCCGTGAAGCTTTCTTT. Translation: CASGPDRVREAFF.

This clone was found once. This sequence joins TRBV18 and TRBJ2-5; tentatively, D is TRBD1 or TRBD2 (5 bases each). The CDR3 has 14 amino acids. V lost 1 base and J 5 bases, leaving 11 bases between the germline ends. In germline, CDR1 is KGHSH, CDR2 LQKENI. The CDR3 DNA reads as TGTGCCAGCTCACCACGGGGCCAGCGGGAGACCCAGTACTTC. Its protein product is CASSPRGQRETQYF.

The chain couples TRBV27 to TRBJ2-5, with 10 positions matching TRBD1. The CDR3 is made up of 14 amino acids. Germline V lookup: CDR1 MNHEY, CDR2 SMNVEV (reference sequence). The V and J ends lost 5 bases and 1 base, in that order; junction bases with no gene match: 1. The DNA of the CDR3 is TGTGCCAGCAGTGGACAGGGGGGCCAAGAGACCCAGTACTTC. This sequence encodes CASSGQGGQETQYF.

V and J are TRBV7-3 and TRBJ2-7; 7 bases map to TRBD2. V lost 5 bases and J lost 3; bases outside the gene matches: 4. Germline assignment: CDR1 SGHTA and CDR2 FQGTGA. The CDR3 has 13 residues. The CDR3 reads CASSPGGIYEQYF. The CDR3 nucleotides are TGTGCCAGCAGCCCGGGAGGTATCTACGAGCAGTACTTC.

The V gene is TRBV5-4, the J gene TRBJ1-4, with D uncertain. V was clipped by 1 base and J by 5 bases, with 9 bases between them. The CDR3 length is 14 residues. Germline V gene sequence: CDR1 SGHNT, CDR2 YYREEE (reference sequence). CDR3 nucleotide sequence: TGTGCCAGCAGCTTGAGTCAGACGAATGAAAAACTGTTTTTT. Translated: CASSLSQTNEKLFF.

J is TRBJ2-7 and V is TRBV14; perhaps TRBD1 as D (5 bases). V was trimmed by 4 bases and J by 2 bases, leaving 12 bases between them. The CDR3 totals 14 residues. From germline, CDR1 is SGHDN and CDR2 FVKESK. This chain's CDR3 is CASSRGAGTYEQYF. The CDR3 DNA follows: TGTGCCAGCAGCCGAGGCGCAGGGACCTACGAGCAGTACTTC.

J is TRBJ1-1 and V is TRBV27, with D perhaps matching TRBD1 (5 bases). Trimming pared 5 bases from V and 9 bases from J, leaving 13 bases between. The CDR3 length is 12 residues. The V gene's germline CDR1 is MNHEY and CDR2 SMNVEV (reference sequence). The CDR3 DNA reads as TGTGCCAGCAGTCGCGGGGGGTCGAAAGCTTTCTTT. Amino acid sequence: CASSRGGSKAFF.

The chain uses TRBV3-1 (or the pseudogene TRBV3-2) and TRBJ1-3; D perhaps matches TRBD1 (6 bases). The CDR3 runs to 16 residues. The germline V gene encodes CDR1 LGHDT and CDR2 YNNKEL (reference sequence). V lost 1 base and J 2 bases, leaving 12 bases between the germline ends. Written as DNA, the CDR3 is TGTGCCAGCAGCCAAGTTCCGGGGGCGGCTGGAAACACCATATATTTT. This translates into CASSQVPGAAGNTIYF.

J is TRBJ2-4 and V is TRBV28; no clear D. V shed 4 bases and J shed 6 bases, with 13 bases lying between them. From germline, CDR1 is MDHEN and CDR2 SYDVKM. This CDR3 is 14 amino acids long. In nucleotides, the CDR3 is TGTGCCAGCAGTTCCGGCGTATGGGGAAACATTCAGTACTTC. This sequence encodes CASSSGVWGNIQYF. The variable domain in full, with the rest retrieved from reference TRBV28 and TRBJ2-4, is DVKVTQSSRYLVKRTGEKVFLECVQDMDHENMFWYRQDPGLGLRLIYFSYDVKMKEKGDIPEGYSVSREKKERFSLILESASTNQTSMYLCASSSGVWGNIQYFGAGTRLSVL.

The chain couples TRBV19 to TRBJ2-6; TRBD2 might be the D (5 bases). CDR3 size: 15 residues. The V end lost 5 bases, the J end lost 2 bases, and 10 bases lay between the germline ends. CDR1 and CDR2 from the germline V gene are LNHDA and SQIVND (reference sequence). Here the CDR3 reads CASSVPGTGANVLTF. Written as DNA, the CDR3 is TGTGCCAGTAGTGTCCCGGGAACTGGGGCCAACGTCCTGACTTTC.

CDR3 sequence: CASSRLAAGETQYF. The DNA for the CDR3 is TGTGCCAGCAGCCGACTAGCGGCAGGGGAGACCCAGTACTTC. The rearrangement joins TRBV6-5 to TRBJ2-5; TRBD2 aligns across 9 bases. The CDR3 totals 14 residues. Germline V gene data show CDR1 as MNHEY and CDR2 as SVGAGI. V lost 6 bases to trimming and J lost 5 bases; unmatched junction nucleotides: 7.

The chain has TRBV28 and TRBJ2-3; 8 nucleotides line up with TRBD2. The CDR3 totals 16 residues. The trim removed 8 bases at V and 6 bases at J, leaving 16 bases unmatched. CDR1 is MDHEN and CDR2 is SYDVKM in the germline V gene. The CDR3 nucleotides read TGTGCCAGCCCTCCCTTCCCCGGGAGGGCCACCGATACGCAGTATTTT. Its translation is CASPPFPGRATDTQYF.

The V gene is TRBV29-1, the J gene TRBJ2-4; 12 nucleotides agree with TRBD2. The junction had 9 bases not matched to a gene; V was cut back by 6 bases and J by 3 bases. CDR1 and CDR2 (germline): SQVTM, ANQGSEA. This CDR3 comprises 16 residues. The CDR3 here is CSVSTSGSAGKNIQYF. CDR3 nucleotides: TGCAGCGTGTCGACTAGCGGGAGTGCGGGCAAAAACATTCAGTACTTC.

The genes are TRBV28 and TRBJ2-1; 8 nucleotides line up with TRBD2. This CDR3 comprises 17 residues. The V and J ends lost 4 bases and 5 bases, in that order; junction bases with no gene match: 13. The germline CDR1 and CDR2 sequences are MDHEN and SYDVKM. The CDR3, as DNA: TGTGCCAGCAGTTCCACAGGGTGGGCGGGAGGACACAATGAGCAGTTCTTC. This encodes CASSSTGWAGGHNEQFF.

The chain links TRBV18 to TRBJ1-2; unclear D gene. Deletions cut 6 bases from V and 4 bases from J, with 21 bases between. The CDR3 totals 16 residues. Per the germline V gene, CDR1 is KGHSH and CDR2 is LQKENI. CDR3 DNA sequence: TGTGCCAGCTCCACCAATGAGGACCCTGTTGGCTATGGCTACACCTTC. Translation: CASSTNEDPVGYGYTF.

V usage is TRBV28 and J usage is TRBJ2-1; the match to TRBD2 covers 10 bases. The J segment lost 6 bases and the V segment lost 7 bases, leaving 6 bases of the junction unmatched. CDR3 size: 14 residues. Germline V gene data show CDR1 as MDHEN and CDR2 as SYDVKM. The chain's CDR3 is CASTASGSSNEQFF. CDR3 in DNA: TGTGCCAGCACGGCTAGCGGGAGTAGCAATGAGCAGTTCTTC.